This T cell receptor (beta chain) stems from a study of blood T cell repertoires in COVID-19. Across the study: PBMCs, B-cell-depleted T cells, or T cells provided the cDNA or gDNA that made up the material.

Per the study methods: Estimated nucleated cell counts came from reference gene primer amplification. Measured with immunoSEQ multiplex PCR; TCRdb has only the in-frame clones, and not every one. D and trimming come from the DNA, and the V and J calls and clone size come from that table. The sample lists under 200,000 clones, roughly 90% seen once, with 6% to 7.5% in the top ten. Participants spanned ages roughly 18 to 95 years and resided in around 25 US areas. Germline CDR1 and CDR2: SNHLY and FYNNEI. This CDR3 has 14 residues. J lost 2 bases, V lost 6 bases, and 4 bases had no gene match. The rearrangement links TRBV2 to TRBJ2-7; 10 bases line up with TRBD2. This clonotype was obtained from a woman in her 50s who had recovered from COVID-19. Sequencing input: PBMCs or T cells enriched from blood (not recorded which). CDR3 amino acids: CASSPSGRAYEQYF. The CDR3 coding sequence is TGTGCCAGCAGCCCCAGCGGGAGGGCCTACGAGCAGTACTTC.